Listed here are 13 T cell receptor beta chains from one sample, sequenced in a study of vaccination and CD4 T cells after COVID-19. No antigen is known for these receptors. The treatment: approximately 10-day PBMC culture with coronavirus spike peptide pools or control peptides (ViraFEST assay). Sequenced with the Oncomine TCR Beta short-read assay was DNA taken from cultured CD4+ T cells. TCRdb processed the PCR reads anew with MiXCR; each CDR3 protein has one entry. The data hold roughly 19,000 distinct CDR3 sequences, with approximately 49% observed a single time. The starting material was CD4+ T cells from blood, cultured in vitro, obtained before SARS-CoV-2 vaccination. The receptors originated from a human donor who had recovered from COVID-19.

This chain joins TRBV6-1 and TRBJ2-4, with 7 bases lining up with TRBD1. From germline, CDR1 is MNHNS and CDR2 SASEGT. The J segment lost 0 bases and the V segment lost 6 bases, leaving 8 bases of the junction unmatched. This CDR3 is built from 16 residues. The CDR3 region is CASRAAGGLAKNIQYF. The CDR3 DNA follows: TGTGCCAGCAGGGCGGCAGGGGGATTAGCCAAAAACATTCAGTACTTC.

This clonotype has more than one count but fewer than ten. The V call is TRBV20-1, the J call TRBJ1-4; D remains unclear. The CDR3 loop spans 13 amino acids. V lost 0 bases and J 5 bases, leaving 7 bases between the germline ends. Germline CDR1 reads DFQATT; CDR2 reads SNEGSKA (reference sequence). The CDR3 DNA is TGCAGTGCTAGAGATGATGTAAATGAAAAACTGTTTTTT. It yields the protein CSARDDVNEKLFF.

This clonotype was observed a single time. The rearrangement joins TRBV29-1 to TRBJ2-3; the D is unclear. The germline V gene encodes CDR1 SQVTM and CDR2 ANQGSEA. Trimming left V 3 bases short and J 0 bases short, with 4 bases between. The CDR3 spans 12 residues. Here the CDR3 reads CSVEGSTDTQYF. CDR3 nucleotide sequence: TGCAGCGTTGAGGGCAGCACAGATACGCAGTATTTT.

The V and J genes are TRBV6-5 and TRBJ2-5, with 13 bases lining up with TRBD2. V trimming: 0 bases; J trimming: 5 bases; junction bases outside the gene matches: 9. The germline V gene has CDR1 MNHEY and CDR2 SVGAGI. This CDR3 contains 18 residues. The CDR3 DNA sequence: TGTGCCAGCAGTTACTCTATATGGACTAGCGGGAGTCGGGAGACCCAGTACTTC. Encoded protein: CASSYSIWTSGSRETQYF.

This clonotype was seen a few times. V and J are TRBV20-1 and TRBJ2-5; D may match TRBD1 or TRBD2 (6 bases each). Per germline, CDR1 DFQATT and CDR2 SNEGSKA (reference sequence). The CDR3 runs to 16 residues. Written as DNA, the CDR3 is TGCAAGGTCATGGTGGCGGAGGGGGTGACCCAAGAGACCCAGTACTTC. It yields the protein CKVMVAEGVTQETQYF.

This clonotype is termed large. The V gene is TRBV7-9, the J gene TRBJ2-2; D may match TRBD1 or TRBD2 (6 bases each). The CDR3 spans 16 residues. V gave up 5 bases and J gave up 3 bases, with 16 bases separating them. Germline assignment: CDR1 SEHNR and CDR2 FQNEAQ (reference sequence). The CDR3 nucleotides are TGTGCCAGCAGCCCCCCGGGGGCCGAGGACACCGGGGAGCTGTTTTTT. Residues: CASSPPGAEDTGELFF.

This clonotype was recorded a few times. CDR3 sequence reads: CASSSTVNSPLHF. In DNA, the CDR3 is TGTGCCAGCAGTTCGACAGTTAATTCACCCCTCCACTTT. The chain combines TRBV6-4 with TRBJ1-6; a possible D gene is TRBD1 (5 bases). The V gene lost 5 bases and the J gene lost 6 bases, with 8 bases spanning the gap. Germline V gives CDR1 MRHNA, CDR2 SNTAGT. This CDR3 comprises 13 residues.

The rearrangement links TRBV6-5 to TRBJ1-2; D not resolved. The CDR3 is 17 amino acids. V dropped 0 bases and J dropped 8 bases, with 22 bases sitting between them. Per germline, CDR1 MNHEY and CDR2 SVGAGI. CDR3 loop: CASSYSSGVSLIGGYTF. In DNA form, the CDR3 reads TGTGCCAGCAGTTACTCGTCCGGCGTCAGTCTTATAGGGGGCTACACCTTC.

This chain uses TRBV5-1 with TRBJ2-5; 9 nucleotides agree with TRBD1. CDR3 length equals 15 residues. Germline V gives CDR1 SGHRS, CDR2 YFSETQ. Trimming removed 0 bases from V and 5 bases from J; junction bases left unmatched: 5. For the CDR3, the DNA is TGCGCCAGCAGCTTGGGTGGACAGGGGTACGAGACCCAGTACTTC. Protein product: CASSLGGQGYETQYF.

The genes are TRBV7-6 and TRBJ2-3; D remains unclear. Trimming pared 2 bases from V and 6 bases from J, leaving 15 bases between. The CDR3 totals 15 residues. Germline V lookup: CDR1 SGHVS, CDR2 FNYEAQ. CDR3 in amino acids: CASSLLALFQDTQYF. CDR3 bases: TGTGCCAGCAGCTTACTTGCACTTTTTCAGGATACGCAGTATTTT.

V and J are TRBV20-1 and TRBJ2-7; 10 nucleotides agree with TRBD2. Germline assignment: CDR1 DFQATT and CDR2 SNEGSKA (reference sequence). The CDR3 consists of 13 residues. V lost 5 bases, J lost 7 bases, and 8 bases stayed unmatched. The CDR3 here is CSAQAGGSYEQYF. The CDR3 nucleotides are TGCAGTGCTCAAGCGGGAGGGAGTTATGAGCAGTACTTC.

V and J are TRBV6-1 and TRBJ2-5; 14 bases match TRBD2. Germline V lookup: CDR1 MNHNS, CDR2 SASEGT. The J segment lost 5 bases and the V segment lost 6 bases, leaving 5 bases of the junction unmatched. The CDR3 length is 15 residues. This CDR3 is CASRDGLAGGETQYF. For the CDR3, the DNA is TGTGCCAGCAGAGACGGACTAGCGGGAGGTGAGACCCAGTACTTC.

The rearrangement links TRBV2 to TRBJ2-3, with D maybe TRBD2 (6 bases). The germline gives CDR1 SNHLY, CDR2 FYNNEI. The CDR3 extends over 16 amino acids. Trimming took off 3 bases at V and 2 bases at J, with 15 bases between the two ends. The CDR3 sequence: CASSDGTQRYTDTQYF. The CDR3 DNA sequence: TGTGCCAGCAGTGACGGGACTCAAAGATACACAGATACGCAGTATTTT.